The 9 T cell receptor beta chains in this list originate from one sample, sequenced in a study of cytomegalovirus exposure and HLA in healthy donors. The primer mix had 60 Vbeta and 13 Jbeta primers. Here immunoSEQ multiplex PCR was the method, and the copy in TCRdb shows in-frame clones only, minus some. The sample has 120,000 to 150,000 clones, approximately 80% seen once. Sample: PBMCs. These receptors originate from a male donor in good health and CMV-seronegative.

The chain carries TRBV21-1 and TRBJ1-4; the table gives TRBD1 as D, unverified against the DNA. TRBV21-1 is flagged as a pseudogene. This CDR3 is 13 amino acids long. The CDR3 sequence is CASSKVGCLKGNW. The DNA of the CDR3 is TGTGCCAGCAGCAAAGTGGGCTGCCTTAAGGGGAACTGG.

This sequence joins TRBV2 and TRBJ2-7; D is uncertain. V was cut by 3 bases and J by 4 bases, with 7 bases left in between. The CDR3 has 12 amino acids. The germline V gene encodes CDR1 SNHLY and CDR2 FYNNEI. CDR3 in DNA: TGTGCCAGCAGTGAGAACAGTTACGAGCAGTACTTC. Translation: CASSENSYEQYF.

V gene TRBV6-1 combines with J gene TRBJ1-4, with 7 bases fitting TRBD1. V dropped 3 bases and J dropped 3; count of bases not matched to a gene: 1. Germline V gene data show CDR1 as MNHNS and CDR2 as SASEGT. The CDR3 runs to 14 residues. CDR3 sequence (DNA): TGTGCCAGCAGTGAGACAGGGTCTAATGAAAAACTGTTTTTT. Translated, it gives CASSETGSNEKLFF.

V usage is TRBV9 and J usage is TRBJ2-5; D unresolved. V lost 5 bases and J lost 4, with 6 bases in between. Germline V lookup: CDR1 SGDLS, CDR2 YYNGEE. CDR3 length: 11 residues. The CDR3 is CASSTGETQYF. The CDR3 DNA sequence: TGTGCCAGCAGTACGGGAGAGACCCAGTACTTC.

This clone was observed a handful of times. This chain's CDR3 is CASSIRDGEKTQYF. The CDR3 region has the DNA TGTGCCAGTAGTATTCGTGATGGGGAGAAGACCCAGTACTTC. V is TRBV19 and J is TRBJ2-5; possibly TRBD2 for D (5 bases). The CDR3 is made up of 14 amino acids. Germline lookup yields CDR1 LNHDA and CDR2 SQIVND (reference sequence). V was trimmed by 3 bases and J by 6 bases, leaving 14 bases between them.

V gene TRBV6-5 combines with J gene TRBJ2-5, with 9 positions matching TRBD2. Trimming cost V 6 bases and J 5 bases; bases outside gene matches: 7. The germline V gene has CDR1 MNHEY and CDR2 SVGAGI. This CDR3 comprises 14 residues. This CDR3 is CASRETSGRETQYF. DNA for the CDR3: TGTGCCAGCAGGGAGACTAGCGGTAGGGAGACCCAGTACTTC.

This clone was detected only a few times. Written as DNA, the CDR3 is TGTGCCAGCATAGGATCAGGGGTCGGGGAGACCCAGTACTTC. Translation gives CASIGSGVGETQYF. This chain uses TRBV7-9 with TRBJ2-5, with TRBD1 as a possible D gene (6 bases). Germline lookup yields CDR1 SEHNR and CDR2 FQNEAQ (reference sequence). V dropped 7 bases and J dropped 5 bases, with 17 bases sitting between them. CDR3 length: 14 amino acids.

The V call is TRBV28, the J call TRBJ1-2, with unresolved D. Germline lookup yields CDR1 MDHEN and CDR2 SYDVKM. The CDR3 is 12 amino acids. V was clipped by 4 bases and J by 4 bases, with 7 bases between them. The CDR3 nucleotides are TGTGCCAGCAGTTCTACCTCCTATGGCTACACCTTC. This codes for CASSSTSYGYTF.

The chain combines TRBV19 with TRBJ1-5, with 8 positions matching TRBD1. CDR1 and CDR2 (germline): LNHDA, SQIVND (reference sequence). V trimming: 3 bases; J trimming: 5 bases; junction bases outside the gene matches: 6. The CDR3 loop spans 15 amino acids. In DNA form, the CDR3 reads TGTGCCAGTAGTATGGACAGGGATTTTCATCAGCCCCAGCATTTT. Its protein is CASSMDRDFHQPQHF.